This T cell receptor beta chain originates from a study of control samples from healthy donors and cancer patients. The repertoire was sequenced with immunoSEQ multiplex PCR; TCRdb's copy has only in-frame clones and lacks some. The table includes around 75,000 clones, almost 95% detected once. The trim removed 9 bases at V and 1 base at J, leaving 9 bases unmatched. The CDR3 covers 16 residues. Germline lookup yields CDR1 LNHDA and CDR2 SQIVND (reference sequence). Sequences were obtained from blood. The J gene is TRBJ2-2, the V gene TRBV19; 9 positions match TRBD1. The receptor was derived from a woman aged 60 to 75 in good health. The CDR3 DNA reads TGTGCCAGCCTCGGGACAGGGAGAGGGAACACCGGGGAGCTGTTTTTT. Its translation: CASLGTGRGNTGELFF.